Listed below are T cell receptor beta chains from one sample, sequenced in a study of cytomegalovirus exposure and HLA in healthy donors. The method was immunoSEQ multiplex PCR; TCRdb's version includes in-frame clones alone and lacks a portion of them. The sample has about 150,000 clones, around 80% seen once; the top ten hold approximately 4.3%. Sequencing was done on a sample of PBMCs. These receptor sequences come from a man under 40 in good health. Each CDR3 is given with its conserved first and last residue. The D gene is left open where the match is weak. Clone size, where shown, is once, few, many, or a class for clones that have expanded.

clone_size | d_call | j_call | v_call | cdr3_nt | cdr3_aa
. | . | TRBJ2-1 | TRBV4-3 | TGCGCCAGCAGCCAGCTAGGGGGCAATGAGCAGTTCTTC | CASSQLGGNEQFF
. | TRBD2 | TRBJ2-3 | TRBV11-2 | TGTGCCAGCAGCTTGGGGCGGTGGGGGACTAAGTATTTT | CASSLGRWGTKYF
. | TRBD2 | TRBJ2-3 | TRBV4-3 | TGCGCCAGCAGCCAGTCACTAGCGGGGACAGATACGCAGTATTTT | CASSQSLAGTDTQYF
once | TRBD2 | TRBJ2-7 | TRBV11-2 | TGTGCCAGCAGCCCGCCGTGGACTAGCGGTCCTAGCTCCTACGAGCAGTACTTC | CASSPPWTSGPSSYEQYF
few | . | TRBJ1-2 | TRBV5-1 | TGCGCCAGCAGCTTGTTGCCAGGGGCTGGCTACACCTTC | CASSLLPGAGYTF
. | . | TRBJ2-7 | TRBV7-9 | TGTGCCAGCAGCCCGTCGACAGAACCAGGTTACGAGCAGTACTTC | CASSPSTEPGYEQYF
. | TRBD1 | TRBJ1-2 | TRBV6-5 | TGTGCCAGCAGTTACTCGGACAGGAGCTATGGCTACACCTTC | CASSYSDRSYGYTF
. | TRBD2 | TRBJ2-2 | TRBV14 | TGTGCCAGCAGGCGAGCGGGAGTGAACACCGGGGAGCTGTTTTTT | CASRRAGVNTGELFF
. | TRBD2 | TRBJ2-5 | TRBV4-1 | TGCGCCAGCAGCCAAGGGGGCGGGAGACCCCAAGAGACCCAGTACTTC | CASSQGGGRPQETQYF
. | TRBD2 | TRBJ2-1 | TRBV18 | TGTGCCAGCTCACCGACTGCTAGCGGAGACAATGAGCAGTTCTTC | CASSPTASGDNEQFF
. | . | TRBJ1-6 | TRBV6-1 | TGTGCCAACAGTGAGAGAGAACGTTCACCCCTCCACTTT | CANSERERSPLHF
. | . | TRBJ2-5 | TRBV9 | TGTGCCAGCAGCGTAGGTAGGGCGGGAACTACCCAAGAGACCCAGTACTTC | CASSVGRAGTTQETQYF
. | TRBD2 | TRBJ2-7 | TRBV7-2 | TGTGCCAGCAGCTATTCCGGGACTAGGGGAGACGAGCAGTACTTC | CASSYSGTRGDEQYF
once | TRBD1 | TRBJ2-5 | TRBV19 | TGTGCCAGTAGTAGTGGGACAGGGGAAGAGACCCAGTACTTC | CASSSGTGEETQYF
. | TRBD2 | TRBJ2-2 | TRBV5-5 | TGTGCCAGCAGTCAGATAGCGGGAGGCAGTATAACCGGGGAGCTGTTTTTT | CASSQIAGGSITGELFF
once | . | TRBJ2-5 | TRBV27 | TGTGCCAGCAGGGCCGGGACTATGGGGGCAGAGACCCAGTACTTC | CASRAGTMGAETQYF
. | . | TRBJ1-1 | TRBV11-2 | TGTGCCACAAGACAGGTGCGCACTGAAGCTTTCTTT | CATRQVRTEAFF
. | TRBD2 | TRBJ2-7 | TRBV27 | TGTGCCAGCAGAACCCGGGACTACGACTACGAGCAGTACTTC | CASRTRDYDYEQYF
. | TRBD2 | TRBJ2-1 | TRBV15 | TGTGCCACCAGCAGGGGGGGGGTAGCGGGAGATCGTGAGCAGTTCTTC | CATSRGGVAGDREQFF
. | . | TRBJ2-3 | TRBV27 | TGTGCCAGCAGGGTAAGAGGTGACCGCACAGATACGCAGTATTTT | CASRVRGDRTDTQYF
. | TRBD1 | TRBJ2-7 | TRBV6-1 | TGTGCCAGCAGGATGGGACAGGACTACGAGCAGTACTTC | CASRMGQDYEQYF
. | . | TRBJ2-5 | TRBV5-8 | TGTGCCAGCAGCCGACCGGGGTTCGGAGAGACCCAGTACTTC | CASSRPGFGETQYF
. | TRBD2 | TRBJ2-5 | TRBV4-2 | TGTGCCAGCAGCCAAGATGGGTGGGAGGGGGAGACCCAGTACTTC | CASSQDGWEGETQYF
. | TRBD1 | TRBJ2-3 | TRBV10-3 | TGTGCCATCAGTGAGTTACCCGGGACAGGCGCAGATACGCAGTATTTT | CAISELPGTGADTQYF
. | . | TRBJ2-5 | TRBV5-6 | TGTGCCAGCAGCTCTGGAGAGATCCAGTACTTC | CASSSGEIQYF
once | . | TRBJ2-5 | TRBV28 | TGTGCCAGTCGCCCGACTATACAAGAGACCCAGTACTTC | CASRPTIQETQYF
. | TRBD1 | TRBJ2-1 | TRBV28 | TGTGCCAGCAGTTTGCAGGGGGTCTACAATGAGCAGTTCTTC | CASSLQGVYNEQFF
. | . | TRBJ2-7 | TRBV9 | TGTGCCAGCAGCGTGGAGGGCTACGAGCAGTACTTC | CASSVEGYEQYF
. | . | TRBJ2-5 | TRBV7-9 | TGTGCCAGCAGCTTAGCGGGGCCAATTGACCAAGAGACCCAGTACTTC | CASSLAGPIDQETQYF
once | TRBD2 | TRBJ2-1 | TRBV11-3 | TGTGCCAGCAGCCTTAGCGGGAGGTACAATGAGCAGTTCTTC | CASSLSGRYNEQFF
. | TRBD2 | TRBJ2-1 | TRBV10-1 | TGCGCCAGCAGTGAGGGGGCTAGCGGAAACAATGAGCAGTTCTTC | CASSEGASGNNEQFF
. | TRBD2 | TRBJ2-2 | TRBV13 | TGTGCCAGCAGCTTAGTGGGTAGCGGGAGGACCGGGGAGCTGTTTTTT | CASSLVGSGRTGELFF
. | TRBD1 | TRBJ1-4 | TRBV14 | TGTGCCAGCAGCCCCCGGACAGGGTCGGATGAAAAACTGTTTTTT | CASSPRTGSDEKLFF
. | . | TRBJ2-7 | TRBV7-2 | TGTGCCAGCAGCTTTAAGGGGGAGCGGTCCTACGAGCAGTACTTC | CASSFKGERSYEQYF
. | . | TRBJ1-2 | TRBV5-6 | TGTGCCAGCAGCTTCTACACAGGGTATCTAAACTATGGCTACACCTTC | CASSFYTGYLNYGYTF
. | TRBD2 | TRBJ2-7 | TRBV28 | TGTGCCAGCACCCGCGAAGGGGCTTGGACTAGCGGACTCTACGAGCAGTACTTC | CASTREGAWTSGLYEQYF
. | TRBD2 | TRBJ2-1 | TRBV27 | TGTGCCAGCGTCCCACAACTAGCGGGAGTTAATGAGCAGTTCTTC | CASVPQLAGVNEQFF
. | . | TRBJ2-6 | TRBV11-2 | TGTGCCAGCAGCTTAAGCGGTTCTGGGGCCAACGTCCTGACTTTC | CASSLSGSGANVLTF
. | TRBD2 | TRBJ2-7 | TRBV7-2 | TGTGCCAGCAGCTCCACTAGCGCCTCCTACGAGCAGTACTTC | CASSSTSASYEQYF
. | . | TRBJ2-1 | TRBV7-2 | TGTGCCAGCAGCCCCATGGGGCGGTACAATGAGCAGTTCTTC | CASSPMGRYNEQFF